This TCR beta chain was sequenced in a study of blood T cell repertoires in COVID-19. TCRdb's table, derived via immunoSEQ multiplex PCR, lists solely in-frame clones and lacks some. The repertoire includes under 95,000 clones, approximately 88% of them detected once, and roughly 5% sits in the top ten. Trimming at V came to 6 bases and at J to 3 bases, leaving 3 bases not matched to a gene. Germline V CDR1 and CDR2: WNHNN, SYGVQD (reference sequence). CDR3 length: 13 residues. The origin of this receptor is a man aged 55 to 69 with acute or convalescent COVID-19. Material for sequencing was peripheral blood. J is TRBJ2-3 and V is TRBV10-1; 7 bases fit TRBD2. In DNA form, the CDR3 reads TGCGCCAGCAGAGCGGGGAGGACAGATACGCAGTATTTT. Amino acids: CASRAGRTDTQYF.